Shown below are 10 T cell receptor beta chains from a single sample sequenced in a study of a mutant IDH1 vaccine in newly diagnosed glioma. Time point described: week 47, end of study. In every dose of vaccine, 300 ug of mutant IDH1 20-mer peptide was given alongside topical imiquimod. The repertoire was sequenced with immunoSEQ multiplex PCR; TCRdb's copy has only in-frame clones and lacks some. This table holds approximately 25,000 clones, around 80% found once. The antigens these receptors bind are not known. The input for sequencing was PBMCs, taken from a glioma patient whose treatment included an IDH1 peptide vaccine. The receptors stem from a man in his forties or fifties with glioma. Some clones in this sample may be carry-over from other donors' samples.

The chain joins TRBV7-9 to TRBJ1-6; D might be TRBD1 (6 bases). Germline CDR1 SEHNR, CDR2 FQNEAQ (reference sequence). V was clipped by 5 bases and J by 0 bases, with 11 bases between them. The CDR3 spans 16 residues. CDR3 sequence (DNA): TGTGCCAGCAGCAGAGACAGGAGCTCCTATAATTCACCCCTCCACTTT. Its protein is CASSRDRSSYNSPLHF.

This sequence joins TRBV28 and TRBJ2-5, with 13 bases lining up with TRBD2. CDR3 length: 19 residues. Germline trimming cut 4 bases from V and 5 bases from J; bases unmatched to any gene: 16. Germline V gene sequence: CDR1 MDHEN, CDR2 SYDVKM. The CDR3 DNA reads TGTGCCAGCAGTTGGGCCCCGACTAGCGGGGGGCGGAGGGGGGAGACCCAGTACTTC. Protein sequence: CASSWAPTSGGRRGETQYF. Based on the CDR3 plus reference TRBV28 and TRBJ2-5, the full variable domain is DVKVTQSSRYLVKRTGEKVFLECVQDMDHENMFWYRQDPGLGLRLIYFSYDVKMKEKGDIPEGYSVSREKKERFSLILESASTNQTSMYLCASSWAPTSGGRRGETQYFGPGTRLLVL.

V usage is TRBV10-3 and J usage is TRBJ2-1; 8 nucleotides align to TRBD1. V gave up 2 bases and J gave up 4 bases; unmatched junction bases: 4. From germline, CDR1 is ENHRY and CDR2 SYGVKD. This CDR3 has 15 amino acids. The CDR3 here is CAISEGQGHYNEQFF. The CDR3 DNA reads TGTGCCATCAGTGAGGGACAGGGCCATTACAATGAGCAGTTCTTC.

V and J are TRBV28 and TRBJ1-2; D remains ambiguous. This CDR3 is built from 15 residues. V was shortened by 4 bases and J by 3 bases, with 15 bases between the two germline ends. The V gene's germline CDR1 is MDHEN and CDR2 SYDVKM. CDR3 bases: TGTGCCAGCAGTTCCTGGGCCAGCCGATACTATGGCTACACCTTC. This codes for CASSSWASRYYGYTF.

This clone was counted only a few times. The genes are TRBV18 and TRBJ1-5, with no clear D. Germline CDR1 is KGHSH and CDR2 is LQKENI. There are 17 residues in the CDR3. Deletions cut 0 bases from V and 6 bases from J, with 18 bases between. CDR3 amino acids: CASSPPDGHVGGQPQHF. The CDR3 DNA is TGTGCCAGCTCACCACCGGACGGCCACGTAGGTGGTCAGCCCCAGCATTTT. Supplemented by reference TRBV18 and TRBJ1-5, the full variable domain reads NAGVMQNPRHLVRRRGQEARLRCSPMKGHSHVYWYRQLPEEGLKFMVYLQKENIIDESGMPKERFSAEFPKEGPSILRIQQVVRGDSAAYFCASSPPDGHVGGQPQHFGDGTRLSIL.

The rearrangement joins TRBV27 to TRBJ1-5; D is undetermined. V lost 6 bases and J 1 base, leaving 10 bases between the germline ends. The CDR3 consists of 14 residues. The germline CDR1 and CDR2 sequences are MNHEY and SMNVEV (reference sequence). The CDR3 loop is CASSPGFSNQPQHF. CDR3 nucleotide sequence: TGTGCCAGCAGCCCGGGGTTCAGCAATCAGCCCCAGCATTTT.

This clone has a handful of counts. This chain links TRBV4-1 with TRBJ1-1, with D hard to call. The ends were cut back, 6 bases at V and 0 bases at J, with 11 bases in the middle. Germline lookup yields CDR1 MGHRA and CDR2 YSYEKL. CDR3 length equals 14 residues. This chain's CDR3 is CASRKSTLNTEAFF. In DNA, the CDR3 is TGCGCCAGCAGAAAAAGCACGTTGAACACTGAAGCTTTCTTT.

The gene calls are TRBV6-5 and TRBJ1-1; possibly TRBD1 for D (5 bases). V shed 8 bases and J shed 3 bases, with 16 bases lying between them. This CDR3 spans 14 amino acids. CDR1 and CDR2 from the germline V gene are MNHEY and SVGAGI. The CDR3: CASGAGERYTEAFF. CDR3 DNA sequence: TGTGCCAGCGGGGCGGGGGAGAGGTACACTGAAGCTTTCTTT.

The CDR3 nucleotides read TGTGCCAGCAGCCGGGACAGGGGAACGAATGAGCAGTTCTTC. Residues: CASSRDRGTNEQFF. The V gene is TRBV5-4, the J gene TRBJ2-1; 10 positions match TRBD1. The trim removed 4 bases at V and 7 bases at J, leaving 5 bases unmatched. CDR1 SGHNT and CDR2 YYREEE come from the germline V gene (reference sequence). The CDR3 is made up of 14 amino acids.

Regarding this clone: At one of its ends the junction is not consistent with the germline gene, which may arise from a read error. The chain uses TRBV10-3 and TRBJ2-1; TRBD2 matches at 11 bases. CDR3 length: 12 amino acids. CDR1 is ENHRY and CDR2 is SYGVKD in the germline V gene. Written as DNA, the CDR3 is TGCGCGACTAGCGGGGTTCCGAATGAGCAGTTCTTC. Protein product: CATSGVPNEQFF.